In this sample, the clone carrying this TCR beta chain turned up once. Antigen: not known. The sample belongs to a study of OX40 agonist ivuxolimab in advanced cancers. About the research overall: Having had anti-PD-1, anti-PD-L1 or anti-CTLA-4 therapy before was allowed, and roughly 40% had some. Partial responses occurred in three patients (one hepatocellular carcinoma, two cutaneous melanoma).

Systemic immunosuppression or a history of autoimmune disease excluded patients. Study-wide results and caveats: Expanded peripheral T cell antigen specificity was not determined.

The CDR3 has 13 residues. V lost 0 bases, J lost 3 bases, and 6 bases lay in between. Per germline, CDR1 MNHEY and CDR2 SVGAGI. TCRdb keeps only in-frame clones here, not all; method: immunoSEQ multiplex PCR. Among approximately 20,000 clones, approximately 87% were seen once, and the ten largest hold roughly 21%. Sequences were derived from CD4+ or CD8+ T cells sorted from blood, sampled in a trial of the OX40 agonist ivuxolimab. The gene calls are TRBV6-5 and TRBJ2-7, with unresolved D. The receptor comes from an adult with an advanced solid tumor such as melanoma, head and neck, liver or kidney cancer. CDR3 amino acids: CASSYSGFYEQYF. CDR3 coding DNA: TGTGCCAGCAGTTACTCTGGGTTCTACGAGCAGTACTTC.